This record looks at one T cell receptor beta chain sequence and its context. This receptor's antigen is unknown. Receptors were amplified or captured by the immunoSEQ multiplex PCR assay. For the multiplex PCR, a mixture combining 60 forward primers for TCR Vbeta segments and 13 reverse primers for TCR Jbeta segments was used. Amplification of the CDR3 region of rearranged TCR beta genes was performed with a multiplex PCR assay on genomic DNA. On the Illumina HiSeq System, the amplified TCR beta libraries were sequenced as 87-base-pair reads. On the study's bioinformatics: In a later analysis, tens of millions of unique TCR beta chains were counted across the 650 to 700 repertoires, and about 10 million of these chains were shared by at least two donors. To remove PCR and sequencing errors, raw reads were error-corrected and collapsed into unique sequences using a nearest-neighbor algorithm that merged closely related sequences. Alignment of CDR3 sequences to IMGT reference sequences was used to assign V, D and J gene segments. For a sequence to be retained, at least a six-nucleotide match to both a V gene segment and a J gene segment was required. A rearrangement was called productive if the CDR3 had no stop codons and remained in frame with V and J, and every other rearrangement was called non-productive. CDR3 was defined by IMGT convention, running from the second conserved V-encoded cysteine to the conserved J-encoded phenylalanine. In an earlier analysis of 550 to 650 of the donors, sequences lacking an unambiguous match to a single V gene segment were excluded. In an earlier analysis of several hundred of the donors, V segments were called functional above 56.7% productive rearrangements and were called segregating when the between-donor standard deviation exceeded 5%. A statistical classification framework was built to diagnose cytomegalovirus status from the catalog of TCR beta chain sequences. A later analysis assigned V and J genes by comparing TCR nucleotide sequences with IMGT/GENE-DB human TR gene sequences. In a later analysis, CDR3 sequences and most-parsimonious VDJ recombination scenarios were assigned using the TCRdist pipeline. A later analysis defined each TCR beta chain by its CDR3 amino acid sequence plus V-gene family, and excluded reads lacking a unique V-gene family. In a later analysis, 450 to 600 highly shared, low-generation-probability nucleotide sequences were removed to address suspected cross-contamination and a sequencing artifact. In a later analysis, a clonal expansion index was calculated for each public chain from normalized within-repertoire ranks of inferred template counts. Generation probabilities in a later analysis came from a VDJ recombination model fitted to out-of-frame rearrangements, and those results were checked against IGoR. In a later analysis, hypergeometric tests were used to score TCR-TCR, TCR-HLA and TCR-CMV co-occurrence, with a repertoire-size bias correction applied to TCR pairs. In a later analysis, false discovery rates were estimated by permuting HLA or CMV assignments 20 times. In a later analysis, co-occurring TCRs were grouped with DBSCAN, and TCRdist sequence similarity was added when clustering was performed within HLA-allele-positive subsets. Repertoires with fewer than 30,000 or more than 120,000 public chains were left out of co-occurrence clustering, as were about 5 repertoires with anomalous nucleotide sharing. Drawn from immuneACCESS, this table holds only the in-frame rearrangements with V and J called that TCRdb kept. Clones are partly lost; checked studies trace under half to an unresolved V gene and leave the rest unexplained. V, J and clone size are taken as reported in that table, and D and trimming were inferred from the DNA itself. This sample's clone table shows approximately 180,000 clones. Jointly, the top ten make up about 6% of the sample.

The entry originates in a study of cytomegalovirus exposure and HLA in healthy donors (dated by TCRdb to between 2016 and 2019). Regarding the study in general: An earlier analysis of roughly 610 of the donors reported 250 to 350 Gb of sequence data and about 120 million unique TCR beta sequences obtained from roughly 180 million T cells. An early release that covered some 640 HLA-typed donors contained around 300 gigabases of sequencing data and around 80 million unique TCR sequences. Among the roughly 380 genotyped donors, roughly 80% belonged to the genetic ancestry cluster associated with self-reported Caucasian donors. The study aimed to test whether signatures of past pathogen exposure could be identified by cataloging public T cell receptors. The T cell repertoires of under 750 subjects were profiled by immunosequencing and related to cytomegalovirus serostatus. A separate validation cohort of 100 to 150 different subjects was used in addition to the roughly 700-subject first cohort. High-throughput TCR immunosequencing, statistical association of individual TCRs with disease status, and machine learning were combined to predict cytomegalovirus infection status. A later analysis re-examined previously published TCR beta repertoires from around 670 donors and added high-resolution HLA genotyping to investigate patterns of TCR occurrence. In the later analysis, no new phenotypic data were used to find candidate immune exposures; instead, reliance was placed on TCR beta sequences and their occurrence across donors. An earlier analysis of 450 to 750 of the donors used high-throughput TCR beta sequencing to judge whether each TCR beta V gene segment behaved as functional or pseudogenic. Donor age, sex, ethnicity and CMV serostatus were compiled alongside the repertoire data. A later genetic analysis used genome-wide SNP genotypes for about 55% of the 666 donors, treating that subset as a discovery cohort. Every repertoire in the discovery cohort had been generated on one and the same sequencing platform. HLA typing covered class I and class II loci at four-digit resolution. The number of donors typed differed by locus, with 629-630 for A, B, C, DRB1 and DQB1, roughly 520 for DQA1, 606 for DPA1, and 472 for DPB1. A few DR-DQ haplotypes were treated as single units for association and clustering because of strong linkage in the cohort. Among a few hundred genotyped donors of the cohort, an average of 235,054 unique TCR beta nucleotide sequences were sequenced per donor, about a sixth of them non-productive.

What the research found in general, with its limitations: A later analysis found that most CMV-associated TCR beta chains appeared HLA-restricted, with HLA associations seemingly driven largely by CMV exposure. The study listed 164 TCR beta chains as associated with cytomegalovirus. Most TCR sequences were observed very rarely across donors, whereas some public TCRs were present in many individuals. The presence/absence analyses assumed that sequencing depth was roughly uniform across donors, and that assumption may not be true. Correlated functional status among segregating V segments might reflect linkage disequilibrium, but an unknown experimental factor could not be ruled out. An association between a missense DCLRE1C variant and V-gene and J-gene trimming of TCR beta chains was found in a later genetic analysis and replicated in an independent cohort. The classifier was reported to diagnose cytomegalovirus status with high specificity and sensitivity in both the original and validation cohorts. An earlier analysis of roughly 570 of the donors showed that most TCR beta V segments appeared in productive rearrangements either about 87% or about 30% of the time, which broadly matched IMGT annotations. Because HLA typing was missing for some donors at each locus, association tests included only the typed subset. Roughly 15 rarely observed V segments, including chromosome 9 orphons, were excluded from the earlier analysis of several hundred of the donors because counts were too low. The 87-base-pair reads could not distinguish some IMGT-functional V segments, including TRBV6-2 and TRBV6-3, so those segments were excluded. Compared with the roughly 670-donor mean, donors in an Asian-associated ancestry cluster had fewer N-insertions in productive TCRs, according to a later genetic analysis. For the cohort, immune exposure information was limited to CMV serostatus. In a later analysis, HLA-associated TCR beta chains showed more clonal expansion and lower generation probabilities than non-associated chains that were equally common. In a later analysis, several top co-occurrence clusters were reported to appear linked to parvovirus B19, influenza, CMV and Epstein-Barr virus. In vitro tests confirmed that a few of the cytomegalovirus-associated TCR beta chains recognize cytomegalovirus antigens. The authors suggested that the approach could potentially be generalized to other disease states and immunological phenotypes. Strong co-occurrence of HLA alleles, especially DR and DQ, made assigning TCR associations to individual alleles difficult. This cohort had only TCR beta chains sequenced, and the lack of alpha or paired-chain data limited which features could be detected. A group of highly shared sequence variants was considered likely to be a technical artifact of the sequencing pipeline. At a false discovery rate of 0.05, a later analysis linked some 18,000 TCR beta sequences to specific HLA alleles. According to a later analysis, TCR association rates differed among HLA loci, with DRB1 alleles showing the most associated TCRs and HLA-C alleles showing the fewest. A further reported finding was that TCR beta sequences accurately predicted the HLA-A and HLA-B alleles for most subjects in the first cohort.

In total, over 600 healthy bone marrow donors made up the cohort. At the time of sampling, every cohort member was nominally healthy, though immune exposures that went unrecorded were likely present. The donor was CMV seronegative and belonged to the group of 352 seronegative cohort members. A peripheral blood sample was collected from each donor, and TCR beta sequencing was performed on peripheral blood mononuclear cells. The Qiagen DNeasy Blood Extraction Kit was used to extract genomic DNA from the blood cell samples. The CDR3 numbers 17 residues from cysteine through phenylalanine. The CDR3 DNA has 51 bases and is translated from base 1. Germline trimming amounts to 3 bases on V and 5 bases on J, with 8 as the count of junction bases outside the gene matches. CDR1 is given as MDHEN and CDR2 as SYDVKM, both from the germline V gene.

The sequencing sample was made of PBMCs. This clonotype was sampled from a man under 40 in good health and CMV-seronegative. In this chain, TRBV28 is recombined with TRBJ2-1; a stretch of 12 junction bases matches TRBD2. The DNA reads TGTGCCAGCAGTTTCTGGCTAGCGGGGGGGCCTGACAATGAGCAGTTCTTC. This encodes CASSFWLAGGPDNEQFF.